Sequencing of this T cell receptor beta chain was carried out in a study of cytomegalovirus exposure and HLA in healthy donors. Regarding the study as a whole: TCR beta V segments were, for the most part, productive about 87% or about 30% of the time in an earlier analysis. Some segments of the V type, notably TRBV6-2 and TRBV6-3, were excluded as indistinguishable. In a later analysis, compared with equally common non-associated chains, HLA-associated beta chains were more expanded.

This clone was detected once. Its cognate antigen is unknown. CDR3 length: 18 residues. CDR1 and CDR2 (germline): GTSNPN, SVGIG (reference sequence). With V trimmed by 2 bases and J by 0 bases, 14 bases remained unmatched. The PCR used 60 Vbeta and 13 Jbeta primers. Produced via immunoSEQ multiplex PCR; TCRdb's table is partial and in-frame only. The sample contains 150,000 to 200,000 clones, roughly three quarters of which appear only once. The TCR was taken from a male donor in good health and CMV-seronegative. The chain has TRBV30 and TRBJ2-7, with TRBD2 matching 9 bases. The sample taken for sequencing was PBMCs. This CDR3 reads CAWSRGYYLSGSSYEQYF. DNA for the CDR3: TGTGCCTGGAGTCGCGGGTACTATCTTAGCGGGAGCTCCTACGAGCAGTACTTC.